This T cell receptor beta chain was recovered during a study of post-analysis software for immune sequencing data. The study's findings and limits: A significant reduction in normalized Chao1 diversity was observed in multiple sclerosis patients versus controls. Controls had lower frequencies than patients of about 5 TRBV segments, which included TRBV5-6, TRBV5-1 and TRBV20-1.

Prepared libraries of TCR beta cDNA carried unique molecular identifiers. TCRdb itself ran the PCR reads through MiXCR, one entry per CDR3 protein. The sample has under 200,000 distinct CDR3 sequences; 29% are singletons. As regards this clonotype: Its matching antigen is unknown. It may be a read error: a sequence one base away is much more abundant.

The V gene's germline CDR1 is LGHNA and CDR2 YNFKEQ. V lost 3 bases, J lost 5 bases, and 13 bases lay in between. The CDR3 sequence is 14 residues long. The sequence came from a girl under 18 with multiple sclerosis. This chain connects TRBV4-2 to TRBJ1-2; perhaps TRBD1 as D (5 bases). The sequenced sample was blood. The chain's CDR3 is CASSQRGLCYGYTF. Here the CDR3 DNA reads TGTGCCAGCAGCCAGAGGGGCCTTTGTTATGGCTACACCTTC.